The 3 T cell receptor beta chains listed next were all sequenced from one sample in a study of identical twins. TCRdb reanalysed the 5' RACE reads using MiXCR and keeps one entry per CDR3 protein. This sample carries about 700,000 distinct CDR3 sequences, roughly 8% of them seen once, and the ten largest clones take about 0.98%. The data were also submitted as part of a second study, on yellow fever vaccine responses in identical twins.

Sequenced: PBMCs. The receptor set was obtained from a young woman in good health.

This clonotype was seen ten or more times. The chain has TRBV4-3 and TRBJ2-7; the D gene could be TRBD1 or TRBD2 (5 bases each). Germline V CDR1 and CDR2: LGHNA, YSLEER. V was pared by 0 bases and J by 2 bases, with 11 bases between. This CDR3 is built from 15 residues. The CDR3 DNA reads as TGCGCCAGCAGCCAAGATCCGGGGCCCCCCTACGAGCAGTACTTC. Its translation: CASSQDPGPPYEQYF.

In this sample, this clonotype turned up many times. The chain has TRBV18 and TRBJ2-1; a weak D match, TRBD2 (6 bases). CDR3 length: 13 amino acids. Germline CDR1 reads KGHSH; CDR2 reads LQKENI. V lost 3 bases to trimming and J lost 5 bases, with 8 bases between them. The CDR3 nucleotides read TGTGCCAGCTCACCGGTAGCGGACAATGAGCAGTTCTTC. Protein sequence: CASSPVADNEQFF. The full variable domain, its missing parts supplied by reference TRBV18 and TRBJ2-1, is NAGVMQNPRHLVRRRGQEARLRCSPMKGHSHVYWYRQLPEEGLKFMVYLQKENIIDESGMPKERFSAEFPKEGPSILRIQQVVRGDSAAYFCASSPVADNEQFFGPGTRLTVL.

This sequence joins TRBV7-6 and TRBJ1-1; 7 bases map to TRBD1. Germline V gene data show CDR1 as SGHVS and CDR2 as FNYEAQ. This CDR3 has 12 amino acids. Losses at the gene ends were 5 bases for V and 9 bases for J; bases not matched to a gene: 6. CDR3 sequence (DNA): TGTGCCAGCAGCAATAACAGGGGTCAAGCTTTCTTT. Translating it yields CASSNNRGQAFF.